The 24 T cell receptor beta chains below come from one sample, sequenced in a study of Graves' ophthalmopathy and Graves' hyperthyroidism. Amplified TCR beta CDR3 regions were obtained using RNA transcripts as template. Amplification began with first-round RT-PCR using HTBI primers, then second-round multiplex PCR was performed. A single record per CDR3 protein comes from TCRdb applying MiXCR to the multiplex PCR reads. Of around 470,000 distinct CDR3 sequences listed, roughly an eighth are singletons. The sample taken for sequencing was blood. These receptors were taken from a woman aged 25-40 years with Graves' ophthalmopathy.

There are many counts of this clonotype. This chain links TRBV20-1 with TRBJ1-5; D unresolved. This CDR3 is 16 amino acids long. Germline V gene data show CDR1 as DFQATT and CDR2 as SNEGSKA (reference sequence). Trimming pared 1 base from V and 4 bases from J, leaving 17 bases between. In DNA, the CDR3 is TGCAGTGCTAGAGTGAACAGCCCCGTAATTAATCAGCCCCAGCATTTT. Protein product: CSARVNSPVINQPQHF.

In its sample, this clonotype was seen many times. The chain has TRBV27 and TRBJ1-2; TRBD1 is a possible D gene (5 bases). Germline-derived CDR1 and CDR2 are MNHEY and SMNVEV (reference sequence). With 3 bases removed from V and 6 bases from J, the gap between germline ends came to 17 bases. This CDR3 is built from 15 residues. CDR3 coding DNA: TGTGCCAGCAGTTTGGGAGGGGCCTTAGGGGATGGCTACACCTTC. Amino acids: CASSLGGALGDGYTF.

The rearrangement joins TRBV6-1 to TRBJ2-4; D is perhaps TRBD2 (6 bases). CDR1 is MNHNS, CDR2 SASEGT, per germline. V lost 8 bases to trimming and J lost 7 bases, with 18 bases between them. This CDR3 region has 14 residues. CDR3 sequence reads: CASWERGMDNIQYF. CDR3 nucleotides: TGTGCCAGCTGGGAACGGGGGATGGATAACATTCAGTACTTC.

This clonotype was recorded at least ten times. The gene calls are TRBV5-1 and TRBJ1-3; no definite D call. V lost 3 bases to trimming and J lost 4 bases, with 11 bases between them. The germline CDR1 and CDR2 sequences are SGHRS and YFSETQ. This CDR3 spans 14 amino acids. CDR3 protein: CASSSENWGNTIYF. DNA of the CDR3: TGCGCCAGCAGCTCAGAAAATTGGGGAAACACCATATATTTT.

This clonotype was recorded at least ten times. V usage is TRBV24-1 and J usage is TRBJ1-5, with a weak D call TRBD1 (5 bases). The V end was cut by 3 bases, the J end by 5 bases, with 10 bases between. The CDR3 sequence is 14 residues long. Per germline, CDR1 KGHDR and CDR2 SFDVKD. The CDR3 here is CATSDPGAHQPQHF. The CDR3, as DNA: TGTGCCACCAGTGATCCCGGGGCTCATCAGCCCCAGCATTTT.

This clonotype has a count of ten or more. The V gene is TRBV6-1, the J gene TRBJ2-2; D is unresolved. The germline CDR1 and CDR2 sequences are MNHNS and SASEGT. The CDR3 is 13 amino acids. V was shortened by 0 bases and J by 9 bases, with 8 bases between the two germline ends. DNA of the CDR3: TGTGCCAGCAGTGAAGCGCTCTCTAGGGAGCTGTTTTTT. Translating it yields CASSEALSRELFF.

This clonotype was seen only a few times. V and J are TRBV5-5 and TRBJ1-6; D remains ambiguous. Deletions cut 0 bases from V and 0 bases from J, with 7 bases between. Germline loops: CDR1 SGHKS, CDR2 YYEKEE (reference sequence). The CDR3 is made up of 16 amino acids. This CDR3 is CASSLAPDSYNSPLHF. CDR3 nucleotide sequence: TGTGCCAGCAGCTTGGCCCCGGACTCCTATAATTCACCCCTCCACTTT.

The chain couples TRBV7-2 to TRBJ1-6; 10 bases agree with TRBD1. V lost 0 bases to trimming and J lost 9 bases; unmatched junction nucleotides: 5. The CDR3 totals 16 residues. Germline CDR1 and CDR2: SGHTA and FQGNSA. The CDR3 DNA is TGTGCCAGCAGCTTAGCGACCCGGACAGGGGGTTCACCCCTCCACTTT. It encodes CASSLATRTGGSPLHF.

This clonotype came up a few times. This chain joins TRBV5-1 and TRBJ1-2, with D maybe TRBD1 (5 bases). The V end lost 2 bases, the J end lost 2 bases, and 13 bases lay between the germline ends. This CDR3 is built from 15 residues. Germline V gene lookup returns CDR1 SGHRS and CDR2 YFSETQ. CDR3 in DNA: TGCGCCAGCAGCTTAACACCAGGGTCAAACTATGGCTACACCTTC. Protein product: CASSLTPGSNYGYTF.

This clonotype was recorded at least ten times. The rearrangement links TRBV27 to TRBJ1-1; D gene uncertain. With 7 bases removed from V and 4 bases from J, the gap between germline ends came to 10 bases. CDR1 MNHEY and CDR2 SMNVEV come from the germline V gene (reference sequence). The CDR3 runs 12 residues. The DNA of the CDR3 is TGTGCCAGCAAGATACCCGTCACTGAAGCTTTCTTT. Translating it yields CASKIPVTEAFF.

Points on this clonotype: This may be a read error: a much more frequent sequence differs by one nucleotide. The CDR3 loop reads CASSLPVLITEAFF. CDR3 sequence (DNA): TGTGCCAGCAGTTTACCAGTCTTGATCACTGAAGCTTTCTTT. V usage is TRBV28 and J usage is TRBJ1-1; D remains unclear. The CDR3 sequence is 14 residues long. Trimming left V 2 bases short and J 4 bases short, with 11 bases between. Per germline, CDR1 MDHEN and CDR2 SYDVKM.

This clonotype was seen ten or more times. The gene calls are TRBV12-5 and TRBJ2-7; TRBD1 matches at 7 bases. Germline V gives CDR1 LGHNT, CDR2 FRNRAP. The CDR3 is 14 amino acids. V gave up 6 bases and J gave up 2 bases; unmatched junction bases: 7. The chain's CDR3 is CASGPTGLPYEQYF. DNA of the CDR3: TGTGCTAGTGGACCGACAGGGCTCCCCTACGAGCAGTACTTC.

This clonotype appeared a few times. V gene TRBV5-1 combines with J gene TRBJ1-1; D unresolved. The ends were cut back, 4 bases at V and 0 bases at J, with 13 bases in the middle. The CDR3 extends over 15 amino acids. CDR1 SGHRS and CDR2 YFSETQ come from the germline V gene. In DNA, the CDR3 is TGCGCCAGCAGCATAGGCACCACCCTGAACACTGAAGCTTTCTTT. Translated: CASSIGTTLNTEAFF.

This clonotype has at least ten counts. The chain joins TRBV7-9 to TRBJ1-1, with D hard to call. The CDR3 sequence is 15 residues long. The germline V gene encodes CDR1 SEHNR and CDR2 FQNEAQ (reference sequence). V gave up 5 bases and J gave up 0 bases, with 13 bases separating them. CDR3 amino acids: CASSAPSMLNTEAFF. CDR3 DNA sequence: TGTGCCAGCAGCGCCCCTTCGATGTTGAACACTGAAGCTTTCTTT. Together with reference TRBV7-9 and TRBJ1-1, the CDR3 gives the full variable domain: DTGVSQNPRHKITKRGQNVTFRCDPISEHNRLYWYRQTLGQGPEFLTYFQNEAQLEKSRLLSDRFSAERPKGSFSTLEIQRTEQGDSAMYLCASSAPSMLNTEAFFGQGTRLTVV.

This clonotype showed up many times. The V gene is TRBV20-1, the J gene TRBJ2-7; D gene ambiguous. Germline CDR1 reads DFQATT; CDR2 reads SNEGSKA (reference sequence). V was pared by 8 bases and J by 7 bases, with 15 bases between. This CDR3 comprises 11 residues. The CDR3 sequence: CSTTGSFEQYF. In DNA form, the CDR3 reads TGCAGTACGACCGGCTCTTTTGAGCAGTACTTC.

This clonotype has more than one count but fewer than ten. The chain links TRBV30 to TRBJ2-7; 7 bases align to TRBD2. The CDR3 is 13 residues long. V dropped 5 bases and J dropped 6; count of bases not matched to a gene: 10. The germline CDR1 and CDR2 sequences are GTSNPN and SVGIG (reference sequence). CDR3 coding DNA: TGTGCCTGGTCCAGTGGGAGGGCCTCCGAGCAGTACTTC. Translation: CAWSSGRASEQYF.

Ten or more counts support this clonotype. J is TRBJ2-7 and V is TRBV28; no clear D gene. V shed 4 bases and J shed 4 bases, with 14 bases lying between them. CDR3 length: 14 amino acids. The germline CDR1 and CDR2 sequences are MDHEN and SYDVKM. The CDR3 is CASSSKKGSYEQYF. The CDR3 DNA sequence: TGTGCCAGCAGTTCAAAAAAGGGAAGTTACGAGCAGTACTTC.

This clonotype was counted at least ten times. The rearrangement links TRBV7-3 to TRBJ2-5, with 7 bases fitting TRBD2. Germline V gene data show CDR1 as SGHTA and CDR2 as FQGTGA. This CDR3 is 15 amino acids long. Unmatched junction bases numbered 9, after V lost 5 bases and J lost 3 bases. CDR3 sequence reads: CASSLTLAGEETQYF. In DNA, the CDR3 is TGTGCCAGCAGCCTCACTTTGGCGGGGGAAGAGACCCAGTACTTC. The whole variable domain, filled in from reference TRBV7-3 and TRBJ2-5, reads GAGVSQTPSNKVTEKGKYVELRCDPISGHTALYWYRQSLGQGPEFLIYFQGTGAADDSGLPNDRFFAVRPEGSVSTLKIQRTERGDSAVYLCASSLTLAGEETQYFGPGTRLLVL.

Ten or more counts support this clonotype. The chain is built from TRBV19 and TRBJ2-2; D not resolved. Germline CDR1 reads LNHDA; CDR2 reads SQIVND (reference sequence). The CDR3 is 16 residues long. Trimming cost V 5 bases and J 4 bases, with 17 bases left between them. CDR3 in amino acids: CASSYRVTVLTGELFF. Written as DNA, the CDR3 is TGTGCCAGTAGTTATCGTGTCACCGTCCTCACCGGGGAGCTGTTTTTT.

This clonotype was recorded many times. This chain joins TRBV27 and TRBJ2-5; TRBD1 is a possible D gene (6 bases). Germline V gene sequence: CDR1 MNHEY, CDR2 SMNVEV (reference sequence). The CDR3 is 13 residues long. Trimming took off 7 bases at V and 1 base at J, with 10 bases between the two ends. CDR3 nucleotide sequence: TGTGCCAGCATGGGGACAAGCCAAGAGACCCAGTACTTC. It is translated as CASMGTSQETQYF.

V usage is TRBV12-5 and J usage is TRBJ2-5; D possibly corresponds to TRBD2 (5 bases). The V end was cut by 1 base, the J end by 4 bases, with 13 bases between. This CDR3 spans 15 amino acids. The germline V gene encodes CDR1 LGHNT and CDR2 FRNRAP. In DNA, the CDR3 is TGTGCTAGTGGTTTGGGGACTGGTGGGTTAGAGACCCAGTACTTC. Its translation is CASGLGTGGLETQYF.

V is TRBV12-3 or TRBV12-4 and J is TRBJ1-2; TRBD1 matches at 11 bases. The CDR3 length is 17 residues. Losses at the gene ends were 6 bases for V and 7 bases for J; bases not matched to a gene: 16. The CDR3 nucleotides read TGTGCCAGCAGGTCGTCCGGGACAGGGGGTTCTTGGCCTGGCTACACCTTC. Translated: CASRSSGTGGSWPGYTF.

This clonotype was counted at least ten times. This chain connects TRBV27 to TRBJ2-7; D is possibly TRBD1 or TRBD2 (6 bases each). This CDR3 has 15 residues. Germline V CDR1 and CDR2: MNHEY, SMNVEV (reference sequence). Trimming pared 5 bases from V and 3 bases from J, leaving 17 bases between. CDR3 bases: TGTGCCAGCAGTCCGGACAGTGGGGGGATCTACGAGCAGTACTTC. Translating it yields CASSPDSGGIYEQYF.

Many counts were recorded for this clonotype. The CDR3 DNA reads TGTGCCAGCAGCTTCCAGCCGCCGGGGGCCCAGTACTTC. Amino acid sequence: CASSFQPPGAQYF. V usage is TRBV11-2 and J usage is TRBJ2-5; D may be TRBD2 (6 bases). CDR3 size: 13 residues. Trimming cost V 3 bases and J 9 bases, with 14 bases left between them. From germline, CDR1 is SGHAT and CDR2 FQNNGV.